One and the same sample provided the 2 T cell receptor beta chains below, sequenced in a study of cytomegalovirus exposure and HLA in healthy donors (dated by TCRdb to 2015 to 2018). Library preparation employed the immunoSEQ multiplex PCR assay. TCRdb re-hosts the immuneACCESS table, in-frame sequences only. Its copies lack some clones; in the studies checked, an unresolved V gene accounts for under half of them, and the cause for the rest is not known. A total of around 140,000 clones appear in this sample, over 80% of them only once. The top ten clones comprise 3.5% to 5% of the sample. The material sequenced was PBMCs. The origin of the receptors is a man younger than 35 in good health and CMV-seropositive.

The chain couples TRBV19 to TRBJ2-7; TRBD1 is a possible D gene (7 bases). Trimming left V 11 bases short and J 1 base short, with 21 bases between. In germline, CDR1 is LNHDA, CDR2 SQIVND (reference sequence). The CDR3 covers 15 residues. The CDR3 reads CASSWGDSRSYEQYF. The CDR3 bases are TGTGCCTCTTCTTGGGGGGACAGCCGTTCCTACGAGCAGTACTTC.

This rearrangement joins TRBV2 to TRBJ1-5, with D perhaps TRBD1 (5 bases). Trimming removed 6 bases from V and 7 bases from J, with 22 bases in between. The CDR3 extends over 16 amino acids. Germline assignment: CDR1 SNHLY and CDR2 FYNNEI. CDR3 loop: CASSPGAALKLQPQHF. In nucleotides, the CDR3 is TGTGCCAGCAGCCCTGGGGCAGCCTTAAAACTACAGCCCCAGCATTTT.